The clone carrying this T cell receptor (beta chain) was recorded a few times. The antigen is undetermined. Via the markers CD45RO/CCR7/CD25/CD127/CD95/CD27, stem cell-like memory, regulatory, central memory and naive CD4+ cells were sorted. Purities over 95% were achieved in all sorted populations. This sample was taken from a study of beta chain features in type 1 diabetes. Findings of the study overall: Among patients, naive, central memory and Treg TCRB repertoires appeared more similar than among healthy donors. Small HLA sub-analyses could not settle whether HLA shapes TCRB rearrangement.

Sequenced material consisted of expressed TCRB transcripts (all of the isolated RNA was reverse transcribed). This table comes from immunoSEQ multiplex PCR, and its TCRdb copy is limited to in-frame clones, with some not included. The top ten clones hold approximately 0.02% of a sample with approximately 340,000 clones, more than 13% of them seen once. Between the trimmed V and J ends, which lost 4 bases and 5 bases, there was a span of 10 bases. The CDR3 has 13 amino acids. Germline loops: CDR1 MNHEY, CDR2 SMNVEV (reference sequence). The TCR sequence derives from a woman aged 18-29 years in good health. Specimen: naive CD4+ T cells from blood. The chain carries TRBV27 and TRBJ2-3; unclear D gene. The CDR3 DNA reads TGTGCCAGCAGTTACCTCAAGAGAGATACGCAGTATTTT. Translated, it gives CASSYLKRDTQYF.